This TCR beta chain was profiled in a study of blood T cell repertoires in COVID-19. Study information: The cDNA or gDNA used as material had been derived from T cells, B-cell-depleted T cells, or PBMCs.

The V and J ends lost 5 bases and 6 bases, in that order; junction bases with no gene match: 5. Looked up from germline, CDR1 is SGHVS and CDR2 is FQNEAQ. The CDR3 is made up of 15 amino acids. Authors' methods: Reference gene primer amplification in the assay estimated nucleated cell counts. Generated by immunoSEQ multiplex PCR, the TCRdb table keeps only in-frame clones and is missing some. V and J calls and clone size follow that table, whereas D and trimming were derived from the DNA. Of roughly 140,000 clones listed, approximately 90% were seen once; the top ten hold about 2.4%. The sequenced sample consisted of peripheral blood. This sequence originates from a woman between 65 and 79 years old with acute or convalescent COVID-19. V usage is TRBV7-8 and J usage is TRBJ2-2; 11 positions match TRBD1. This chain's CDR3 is CASSLGTGGPGELFF. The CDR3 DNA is TGTGCCAGCAGCCTTGGGACAGGGGGGCCCGGGGAGCTGTTTTTT.